The next 17 T cell receptor beta chains were all read from a single sample in a study of shared clonotypes between healthy human individuals. Measured with immunoSEQ multiplex PCR; TCRdb has only the in-frame clones, and not every one. The sample has more than 2 million clones, 93% seen once. Cells designated naive CD8 were CD45RO-negative and were positively selected for CCR7, with terminally differentiated effector memory CD45RA+ cells excluded. The material sequenced was naive CD8+ T cells from PBMCs. All receptors derive from a man between 18 and 35 years old in good health. Some clones in this sample may be carry-over from other donors' samples.

J is TRBJ1-5 and V is TRBV2, with TRBD1 matching 8 bases. This CDR3 is built from 14 residues. Germline V gene lookup returns CDR1 SNHLY and CDR2 FYNNEI. V gave up 5 bases and J gave up 2 bases; unmatched junction bases: 2. The DNA for the CDR3 is TGTGCCAGCAGTCAGGACAGGGGCAATCAGCCCCAGCATTTT. It encodes CASSQDRGNQPQHF.

The chain uses TRBV19 and TRBJ2-7; 7 bases match TRBD1. The CDR3 runs 16 residues. V was clipped by 8 bases and J by 4 bases; unmatched bases: 17. Looked up from germline, CDR1 is LNHDA and CDR2 is SQIVND (reference sequence). CDR3 sequence: CASATGSHRGLYEQYF. CDR3 nucleotide sequence: TGTGCCAGTGCTACGGGAAGCCACAGGGGATTATACGAGCAGTACTTC.

In this sample, this clone turned up once. The V and J genes are TRBV5-1 and TRBJ2-1; no clear D. CDR3 length: 16 amino acids. Germline lookup yields CDR1 SGHRS and CDR2 YFSETQ. Trimming took off 0 bases at V and 4 bases at J, with 14 bases between the two ends. CDR3 in amino acids: CASSLGVFKTYNEQFF. The CDR3 DNA reads TGCGCCAGCAGCTTGGGGGTTTTCAAAACGTACAATGAGCAGTTCTTC.

V and J are TRBV6-6 and TRBJ1-1; the D gene is possibly TRBD1 (6 bases). This CDR3 spans 15 amino acids. The germline CDR1 and CDR2 sequences are MNHNY and SVGAGI (reference sequence). Trimming removed 3 bases at V and 7 bases at J, with 18 bases between. The CDR3 coding sequence is TGTGCCAGCAGTTATGCCCTCGGAGGACAGAATGAAGCTTTCTTT. This gives the protein CASSYALGGQNEAFF.

The V and J genes are TRBV5-1 and TRBJ2-7, with 9 bases identical to TRBD2. The V segment lost 0 bases and the J segment 6 bases; nucleotides outside the gene matches: 7. The length of the CDR3 is 15 residues. Germline lookup yields CDR1 SGHRS and CDR2 YFSETQ. CDR3 loop: CASSLAIAGVPEQYF. DNA of the CDR3: TGCGCCAGCAGCTTGGCTATAGCGGGAGTCCCCGAGCAGTACTTC.

The V gene is TRBV28, the J gene TRBJ1-2; tentatively, D is TRBD1 (5 bases). The V and J ends lost 5 bases and 4 bases respectively, with 14 bases between them. The CDR3 is made up of 14 amino acids. In germline, CDR1 is MDHEN, CDR2 SYDVKM. This CDR3 is CASSPAGTGYGYTF. In nucleotides, the CDR3 is TGTGCCAGCAGTCCTGCTGGGACGGGCTATGGCTACACCTTC.

The chain combines TRBV7-8 with TRBJ1-1, with D uncertain. In germline, CDR1 is SGHVS, CDR2 FQNEAQ. The CDR3 has 18 amino acids. V was pared by 5 bases and J by 1 base, with 23 bases between. CDR3 DNA sequence: TGTGCCAGCAGCGGAGAGGTGGGCAGGCTGAAATCGAACACTGAAGCTTTCTTT. It encodes CASSGEVGRLKSNTEAFF.

In its sample, this clone was seen once. This sample also contains other DNA sequences that code for the same CDR3. This rearrangement joins TRBV6-1 to TRBJ2-7; D remains unclear. Trimming pared 9 bases from V and 7 bases from J, leaving 4 bases between. The CDR3 covers 8 residues. The germline V gene has CDR1 MNHNS and CDR2 SASEGT. The CDR3 protein is CASGEQYF. The CDR3 bases are TGTGCCAGTGGGGAGCAGTACTTC.

V gene TRBV4-3 combines with J gene TRBJ2-3; D might be TRBD2 (6 bases). The CDR3 contains 17 residues. Germline V CDR1 and CDR2: LGHNA, YSLEER. The V end lost 1 base, the J end lost 2 bases, and 16 bases lay between the germline ends. The CDR3 nucleotides are TGCGCCAGCAGCCAAGGGTGGGCTAGCGAATACACAGATACGCAGTATTTT. Its translation: CASSQGWASEYTDTQYF.

The rearrangement joins TRBV27 to TRBJ2-7, with 10 bases lining up with TRBD1. Per germline, CDR1 MNHEY and CDR2 SMNVEV (reference sequence). V was pared by 2 bases and J by 3 bases, with 7 bases of the junction left unmatched. The CDR3 covers 16 residues. CDR3 in DNA: TGTGCCAGCAGTTTACTCTGGACAGGGGGGGTCTACGAGCAGTACTTC. As protein: CASSLLWTGGVYEQYF.

The chain joins TRBV13 to TRBJ2-7, with D possibly matching TRBD2 (5 bases). V dropped 5 bases and J dropped 2 bases, with 16 bases sitting between them. The CDR3 runs to 15 residues. The germline V gene encodes CDR1 PRHDT and CDR2 FYEKMQ (reference sequence). This CDR3 is CASSGRDGYTYEQYF. The CDR3 nucleotides read TGTGCCAGCAGCGGGAGAGACGGGTACACCTACGAGCAGTACTTC.

The rearrangement uses TRBV7-2 and TRBJ2-7; 9 bases line up with TRBD2. The CDR3 runs 15 residues. In germline, CDR1 is SGHTA, CDR2 FQGNSA. The V segment lost 10 bases and the J segment 3 bases; nucleotides outside the gene matches: 13. CDR3 bases: TGTGCCACCAGAAGGCTAGCGGGATCGATCTACGAGCAGTACTTC. Amino acids: CATRRLAGSIYEQYF.

The V gene is TRBV7-9, the J gene TRBJ2-2; D may be TRBD2 (5 bases). The germline CDR1 and CDR2 sequences are SEHNR and FQNEAQ (reference sequence). This CDR3 is 15 amino acids long. Trimming cost V 2 bases and J 5 bases, with 12 bases left between them. As DNA, the CDR3 is TGTGCCAGCAGCTTATGGGGAGATCCTACCGGGGAGCTGTTTTTT. Translation: CASSLWGDPTGELFF.

DNA for the CDR3: TGCGCCAGCAGCTTGGTTGTACGGGAGGGGGTCTCCTACGAGCAGTACTTC. Translating it yields CASSLVVREGVSYEQYF. The V call is TRBV5-1, the J call TRBJ2-7; 8 nucleotides agree with TRBD2. Germline V gives CDR1 SGHRS, CDR2 YFSETQ. With V trimmed by 0 bases and J by 0 bases, 8 bases remained unmatched. This CDR3 contains 17 residues.

The CDR3 DNA reads TGTGCCAGCAGCTCACGTCTATACTCCTACAATGAGCAGTTCTTC. This translates into CASSSRLYSYNEQFF. The V and J genes are TRBV7-8 and TRBJ2-1; D is uncertain. The CDR3 is 15 residues long. V was trimmed by 4 bases and J by 0 bases, leaving 10 bases between them. The germline V gene has CDR1 SGHVS and CDR2 FQNEAQ.

The genes are TRBV9 and TRBJ2-3; D not certain. Trimming left V 4 bases short and J 2 bases short, with 14 bases between. The CDR3 loop spans 15 amino acids. The germline CDR1 and CDR2 sequences are SGDLS and YYNGEE. The CDR3 nucleotides are TGTGCCAGCAGCCCCGAGGCAGCCACCACAGATACGCAGTATTTT. Encoded protein: CASSPEAATTDTQYF.

The V gene is TRBV5-4, the J gene TRBJ2-1; TRBD2 agrees at 7 bases. CDR1 is SGHNT and CDR2 is YYREEE in the germline V gene (reference sequence). V was clipped by 4 bases and J by 9 bases; unmatched bases: 4. The CDR3 has 12 residues. The DNA of the CDR3 is TGTGCCAGCAGCCGGGGGGTCGGTGAGCAGTTCTTC. It specifies CASSRGVGEQFF.